This TCR beta chain was observed in a study of PD-1 blockade in classical Hodgkin lymphoma. In germline, CDR1 is SGHRS, CDR2 YFSETQ. Trimming shortened V by 6 bases and J by 2 bases, and 17 bases separated the two germline ends. This CDR3 spans 15 amino acids. Time point noted: cycle 4 day 1 (C4D1), after 5 to 7 weeks of nivolumab. Brentuximab vedotin exposure varied, and every patient relapsed after autologous stem cell transplantation. Responses achieved at best were complete response, partial response or progressive disease. TCRdb's table, derived via immunoSEQ multiplex PCR, lists solely in-frame clones and lacks some. The table shows about 64,000 clones, with roughly 89% occurring only once. Notes on this clone: Its target is unknown.

Study observations and caveats: Significantly greater TCR diversity emerged by C4D1 in CD4+ cells but not CD8+ cells.

Sequenced here: peripheral blood mononuclear cells (PBMCs), sampled before the fourth cycle of nivolumab. The receptor's source is a human donor with classical Hodgkin lymphoma. The V and J genes are TRBV5-1 and TRBJ1-1; a weak D match, TRBD1 (5 bases). The CDR3 nucleotides are TGCGCCAGCACACCGGGGCTACGACTTAACACTGAAGCTTTCTTT. Translated, it gives CASTPGLRLNTEAFF. Looking up the rest from reference TRBV5-1 and TRBJ1-1 gives the full variable domain: KAGVTQTPRYLIKTRGQQVTLSCSPISGHRSVSWYQQTPGQGLQFLFEYFSETQRNKGNFPGRFSGRQFSNSRSEMNVSTLELGDSALYLCASTPGLRLNTEAFFGQGTRLTVV.